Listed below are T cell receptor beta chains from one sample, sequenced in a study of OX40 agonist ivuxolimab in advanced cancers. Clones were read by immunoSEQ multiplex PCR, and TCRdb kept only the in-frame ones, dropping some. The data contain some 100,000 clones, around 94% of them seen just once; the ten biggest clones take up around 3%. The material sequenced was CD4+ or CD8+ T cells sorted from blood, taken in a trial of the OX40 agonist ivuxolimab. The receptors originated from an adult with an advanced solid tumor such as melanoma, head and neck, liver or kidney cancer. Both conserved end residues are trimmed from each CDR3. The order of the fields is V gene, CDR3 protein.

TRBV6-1	ASSEGPAGYEQY
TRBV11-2	ASSWDRSTGELF
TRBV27	ASSLGTGAGYGYT
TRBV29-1	SVEGGDLFPSDTQY
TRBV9	ASRGTAGNTIY
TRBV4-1	ASSQTGATQY
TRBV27	ASSSDRDNEQF
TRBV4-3	ASSQDRRGGGYGYT
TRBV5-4	ASSSLSPGTGSLGYT
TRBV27	ASSPGVGAFYGYT
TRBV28	ASSLAGGGSYEQY
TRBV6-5	ASSRLVTGSGYT
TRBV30	AWSSRQDYGYT
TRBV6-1	ASFGTGLQPQH
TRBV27	ASSLSSEGSPNEQF
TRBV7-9	ASSPPTGNTEAF
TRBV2	ASSHTIDSDYGYT
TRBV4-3	ASSQDRGASQPQH
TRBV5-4	ASSISQGAYTEAF
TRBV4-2	ASSPFGTLSSYEQY
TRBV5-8	ASSLSGRRSPLH
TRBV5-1	ASSPEGAYNEQF
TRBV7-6	ASRAGTSPNYEQY
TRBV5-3	ARSLVCRGSSNQPQH
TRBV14	ASSQALEQY
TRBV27	ASSFGGLYNEQF
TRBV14	ASSQGGGEQF
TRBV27	ASSHSGGANPGELF
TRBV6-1	ASRLRAHEQY
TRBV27	ASSPLTNTEAF
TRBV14	ASSQVFRPDYGYT
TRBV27	ASSPRTGGEHYGYT
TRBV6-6	ASSSSGGQPQH
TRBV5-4	ASSWGGSTQY
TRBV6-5	ASSKGIRGKYGYT
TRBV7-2	ASSFLGETEANYGYT
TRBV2	AWRSDGQGNEQY
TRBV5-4	ASSLEAGSSYEQY